This T cell receptor beta chain stems from a study of graft-versus-host responses after intestinal transplantation. Findings of the study overall: Elevated graft-versus-host to host-versus-graft clonal ratios in allografts were recorded for patients with graft-donor T cell macrochimerism.

The CDR3 has 13 residues. CDR1 SGHRS and CDR2 YFSETQ come from the germline V gene. The V and J ends lost 1 base and 10 bases, in that order; junction bases with no gene match: 6. A note on this clone: Its antigen is unknown.

Sequencing was performed with immunoSEQ multiplex PCR; in TCRdb, only in-frame clones are kept and a portion is missing. This table holds 85,000 to 100,000 clones, 85% to 90% found once. The chain recombines TRBV5-1 with TRBJ1-1; TRBD1 matches 8 bases. This clonotype originated in a human donor who received an intestinal transplant. Sequenced material: unstimulated CD4+ T cells sorted from spleen or lymph node cells, taken before intestinal transplant. The CDR3 region is CASSLSQGVRAFF. DNA of the CDR3: TGCGCCAGCAGCTTGTCACAGGGGGTTCGAGCTTTCTTT.